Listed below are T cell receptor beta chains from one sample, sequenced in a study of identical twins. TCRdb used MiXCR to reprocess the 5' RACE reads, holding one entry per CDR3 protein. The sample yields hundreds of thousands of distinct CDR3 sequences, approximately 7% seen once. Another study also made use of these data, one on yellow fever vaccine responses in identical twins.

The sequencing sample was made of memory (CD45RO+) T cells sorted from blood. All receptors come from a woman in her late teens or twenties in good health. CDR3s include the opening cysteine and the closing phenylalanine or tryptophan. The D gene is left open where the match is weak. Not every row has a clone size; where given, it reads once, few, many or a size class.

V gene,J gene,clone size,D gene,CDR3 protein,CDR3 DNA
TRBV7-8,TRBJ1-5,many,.,CASSLVEVQNSNQPQHF,TGTGCCAGCAGCTTAGTTGAGGTACAGAATAGCAATCAGCCCCAGCATTTT
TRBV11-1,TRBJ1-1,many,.,CASSSNPGGEGGLNTEAFF,TGTGCCAGCAGCTCTAACCCTGGAGGGGAAGGAGGGTTGAACACTGAAGCTTTCTTT
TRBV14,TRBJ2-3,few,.,CASSLRALWTDTQYF,TGTGCCAGCAGCCTGCGGGCACTCTGGACAGATACGCAGTATTTT
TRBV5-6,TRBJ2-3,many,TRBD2,CASSLALAGGTDTQYF,TGTGCCAGCAGCTTGGCACTAGCGGGAGGCACAGATACGCAGTATTTT
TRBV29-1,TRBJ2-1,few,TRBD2,CSVPPPGGTANNEQFF,TGCAGCGTGCCCCCCCCGGGAGGGACTGCCAACAATGAGCAGTTCTTC
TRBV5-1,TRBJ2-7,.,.,CASSPDSTHEQYF,TGCGCCAGCAGCCCGGACAGTACGCACGAGCAGTACTTC
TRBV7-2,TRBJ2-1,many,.,CASNRGAHNEQFF,TGTGCCAGCAACCGGGGGGCTCACAATGAGCAGTTCTTC
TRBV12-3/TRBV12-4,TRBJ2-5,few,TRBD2,CASRGTSGTQETQYF,TGTGCCAGCAGGGGGACTAGCGGGACTCAAGAGACCCAGTACTTC
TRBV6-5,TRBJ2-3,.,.,CASSPFADPDTQYF,TGTGCCAGCAGCCCGTTCGCGGACCCAGATACGCAGTATTTT
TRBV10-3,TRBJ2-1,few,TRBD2,CAISLAGGSYNEQFF,TGTGCCATCAGTCTAGCGGGGGGATCGTACAATGAGCAGTTCTTC
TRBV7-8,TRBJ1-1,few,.,CASSPRTRNTEAFF,TGTGCCAGCAGCCCACGGACGAGGAACACTGAAGCTTTCTTT
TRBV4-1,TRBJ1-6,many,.,CASSQLAGGQGSPLHF,TGCGCCAGCAGCCAACTCGCCGGGGGGCAGGGTTCACCCCTCCACTTT
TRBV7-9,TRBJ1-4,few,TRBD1,CASSGDRAGEKLFF,TGTGCCAGCAGCGGGGACAGGGCGGGTGAAAAACTGTTTTTT
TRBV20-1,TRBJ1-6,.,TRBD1,CSADSTGEGSSPLHF,TGCAGTGCTGACTCGACAGGGGAGGGTAGTTCACCCCTCCACTTT
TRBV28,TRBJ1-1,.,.,CASSRTARAFF,TGTGCCAGCAGCAGGACAGCCCGTGCTTTCTTT
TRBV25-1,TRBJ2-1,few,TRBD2,CASSGAPGTSGTYSYNEQFF,TGTGCCAGCAGTGGGGCCCCCGGGACTAGCGGGACCTACTCCTACAATGAGCAGTTCTTC
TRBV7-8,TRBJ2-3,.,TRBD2,CASSFGLAGITDTQYF,TGTGCCAGCAGCTTCGGACTAGCGGGAATTACAGATACGCAGTATTTT
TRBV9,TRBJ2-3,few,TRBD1,CASSRRTGGYKGWTDTQYF,TGTGCCAGCAGCAGACGGACAGGGGGATATAAAGGATGGACAGATACGCAGTATTTT
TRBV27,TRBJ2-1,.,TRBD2,CASSGHGTSVIEQFF,TGTGCCAGCAGTGGTCACGGGACTAGCGTTATTGAGCAGTTCTTC
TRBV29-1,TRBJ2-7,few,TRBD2,CSVFTSGNSYEQYF,TGCAGCGTCTTTACTAGCGGAAACTCCTACGAGCAGTACTTC
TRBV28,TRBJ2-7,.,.,CASTRGAIPYEQYF,TGTGCCAGCACTAGGGGAGCGATCCCCTACGAGCAGTACTTC
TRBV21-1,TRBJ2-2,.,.,CASSRDGGGTGELFF,TGTGCCAGCAGCAGAGACGGGGGGGGGACCGGGGAGCTGTTTTTT
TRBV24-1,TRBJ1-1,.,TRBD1,CATSDSGTGNTEAFF,TGTGCCACCAGTGATTCTGGGACAGGGAACACTGAAGCTTTCTTT
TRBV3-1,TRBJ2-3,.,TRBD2,CASSQASGGGTDTQYF,TGTGCCAGCAGCCAAGCTAGCGGGGGGGGCACAGATACGCAGTATTTT
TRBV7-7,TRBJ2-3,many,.,CASSYGGLGTDTQYF,TGTGCCAGCAGTTACGGCGGGTTGGGCACAGATACGCAGTATTTT
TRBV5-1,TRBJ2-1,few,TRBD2,CASSRGLAGGGEFF,TGCGCCAGCAGCCGGGGACTAGCGGGAGGGGGTGAGTTCTTC
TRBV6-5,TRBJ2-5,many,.,CASKTQAETQYF,TGTGCCAGCAAAACGCAAGCCGAGACCCAGTACTTC
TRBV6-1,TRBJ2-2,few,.,CATRPQGSGELFF,TGTGCCACCCGGCCCCAAGGGAGCGGGGAGCTGTTTTTT
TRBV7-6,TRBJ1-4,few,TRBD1,CASSQGGQTTTNEKLFF,TGTGCCAGCAGCCAGGGGGGACAGACCACAACTAATGAAAAACTGTTTTTT